This T cell receptor beta chain was captured in a study of somatic mutations in cytotoxic T cells in rheumatoid arthritis. The study's findings and limits: There was no significant difference in CD8+ T-cell clonality between rheumatoid arthritis patients and age-matched healthy controls. The identity of the antigens targeted by the expanded CD8+ clones remained unknown.

Comment on this clone: Its matching antigen is unknown.

Libraries were prepared by immunoSEQ multiplex PCR; TCRdb keeps only in-frame clonotypes and omits some of them. The sample comprises about 19,000 clones, about 81% of which are singletons, and 11% to 15% rests with the top ten. V gave up 0 bases and J gave up 2 bases; unmatched junction bases: 5. Germline lookup yields CDR1 SGHRS and CDR2 YFSETQ. The CDR3 contains 15 residues. Researchers isolated CD4+ and CD8+ cells by positive magnetic bead selection and then checked their purity by flow cytometry. The material sequenced was CD8+ T cells sorted from blood. The chain couples TRBV5-1 to TRBJ2-7; 7 bases match TRBD1. This clonotype originated in an adult with rheumatoid arthritis. In DNA, the CDR3 is TGCGCCAGCAGCTTGGGGTCAGGGGGTCCCTACGAGCAGTACTTC. Amino acid sequence: CASSLGSGGPYEQYF.